The entry that follows covers one T cell receptor beta chain sequence. This record comes from a study of blood T cell repertoires in COVID-19. Turning to the study itself: Researchers got acute and convalescent COVID-19 samples from the United States, Italy and Spain.

Trimming removed 7 bases from V and 4 bases from J; junction bases left unmatched: 12. This CDR3 is 16 amino acids long. Germline V gene sequence: CDR1 MDHEN, CDR2 SYDVKM. Repertoires were generated with immunoSEQ multiplex PCR, while TCRdb's copy carries only in-frame clones and drops some. The sample includes 330,000 or so clones, over 80% seen only once; the top ten take around 9.9%. Sequencing input: peripheral blood. The gene calls are TRBV28 and TRBJ1-3, with 8 positions matching TRBD1. This sequence was found in a man aged 30-40 years with COVID-19, enrolled during active disease. The DNA of the CDR3 is TGTGCCAGCATCTCCGGGCAGGGGGCCGCGGGAAACACCATATATTTT. It encodes CASISGQGAAGNTIYF. The full variable domain, rest sourced from reference TRBV28 and TRBJ1-3, is DVKVTQSSRYLVKRTGEKVFLECVQDMDHENMFWYRQDPGLGLRLIYFSYDVKMKEKGDIPEGYSVSREKKERFSLILESASTNQTSMYLCASISGQGAAGNTIYFGEGSWLTVV.